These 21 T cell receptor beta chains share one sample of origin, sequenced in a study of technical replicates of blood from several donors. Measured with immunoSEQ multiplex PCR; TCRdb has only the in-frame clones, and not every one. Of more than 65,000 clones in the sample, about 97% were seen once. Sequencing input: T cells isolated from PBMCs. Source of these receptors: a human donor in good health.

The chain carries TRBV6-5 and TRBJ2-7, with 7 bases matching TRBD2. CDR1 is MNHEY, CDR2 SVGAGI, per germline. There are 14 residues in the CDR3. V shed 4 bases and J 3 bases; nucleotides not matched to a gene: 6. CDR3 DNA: TGTGCCAGCAGTTTCTCCGGGGAGGGCTACGAGCAGTACTTC. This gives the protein CASSFSGEGYEQYF.

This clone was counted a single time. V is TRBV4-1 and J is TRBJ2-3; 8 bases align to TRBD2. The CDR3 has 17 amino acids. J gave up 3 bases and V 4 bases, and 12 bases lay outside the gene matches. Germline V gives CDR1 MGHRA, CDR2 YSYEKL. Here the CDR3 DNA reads TGCGCCAGCAGCCGAGGGAGGTTGGCGGGAGGTACAGATACGCAGTATTTT. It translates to CASSRGRLAGGTDTQYF.

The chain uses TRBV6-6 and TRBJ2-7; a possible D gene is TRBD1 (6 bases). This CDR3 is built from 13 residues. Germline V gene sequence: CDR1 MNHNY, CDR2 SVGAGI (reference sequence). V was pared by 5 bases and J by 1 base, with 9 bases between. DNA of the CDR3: TGTGCCAGCAGTGGCGACAGGTCCTACGAGCAGTACTTC. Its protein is CASSGDRSYEQYF.

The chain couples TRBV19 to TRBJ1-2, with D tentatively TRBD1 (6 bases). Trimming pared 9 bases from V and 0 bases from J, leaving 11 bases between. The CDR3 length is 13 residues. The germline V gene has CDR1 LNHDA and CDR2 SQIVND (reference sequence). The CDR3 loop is CASMDRSNYGYTF. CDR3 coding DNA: TGTGCCAGCATGGACAGATCTAACTATGGCTACACCTTC.

The CDR3 DNA reads as TGCAGCGTTGGGCAGTCCGCAGGTGATGGCTACACCTTC. Residues: CSVGQSAGDGYTF. The J gene is TRBJ1-2, the V gene TRBV29-1; D is undetermined. Germline CDR1 and CDR2: SQVTM and ANQGSEA. The CDR3 has 13 residues. Trimming cost V 4 bases and J 6 bases, with 15 bases left between them.

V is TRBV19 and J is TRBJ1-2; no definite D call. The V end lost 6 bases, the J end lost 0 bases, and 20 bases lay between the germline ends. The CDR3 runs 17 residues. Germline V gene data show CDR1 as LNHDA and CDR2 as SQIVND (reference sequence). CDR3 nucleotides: TGTGCCAGTAGATCGGACGGGATTATTGAAGCTAACTATGGCTACACCTTC. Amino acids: CASRSDGIIEANYGYTF.

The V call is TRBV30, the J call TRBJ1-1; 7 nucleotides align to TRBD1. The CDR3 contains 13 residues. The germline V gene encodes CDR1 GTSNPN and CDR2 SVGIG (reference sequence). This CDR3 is CGLDRVFDTEAFF. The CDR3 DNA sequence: TGTGGCCTTGACAGGGTCTTTGACACTGAAGCTTTCTTT. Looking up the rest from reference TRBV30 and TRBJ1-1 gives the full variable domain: SQTIHQWPATLVQPVGSPLSLECTVEGTSNPNLYWYRQAAGRGLQLLFYSVGIGQISSEVPQNLSASRPQDRQFILSSKKLLLSDSGFYLCGLDRVFDTEAFFGQGTRLTVV.

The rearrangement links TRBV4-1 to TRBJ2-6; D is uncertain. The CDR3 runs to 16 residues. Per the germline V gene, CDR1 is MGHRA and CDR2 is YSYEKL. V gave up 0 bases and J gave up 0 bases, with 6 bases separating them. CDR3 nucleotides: TGCGCCAGCAGCCAAGATGCGGCCTCTGGGGCCAACGTCCTGACTTTC. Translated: CASSQDAASGANVLTF.

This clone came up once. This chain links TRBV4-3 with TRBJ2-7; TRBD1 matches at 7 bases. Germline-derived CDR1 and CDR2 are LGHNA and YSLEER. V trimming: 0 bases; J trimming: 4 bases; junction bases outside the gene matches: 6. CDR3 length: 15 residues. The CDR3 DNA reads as TGCGCCAGCAGCCAAGATTGGGGGACAGTGTACGAGCAGTACTTC. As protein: CASSQDWGTVYEQYF.

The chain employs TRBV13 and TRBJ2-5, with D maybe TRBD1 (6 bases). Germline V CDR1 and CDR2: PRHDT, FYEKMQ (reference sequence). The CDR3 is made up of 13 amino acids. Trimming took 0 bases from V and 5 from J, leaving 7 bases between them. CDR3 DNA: TGTGCCAGCAGCTTAGGAAGGGGGGAGACCCAGTACTTC. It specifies CASSLGRGETQYF.

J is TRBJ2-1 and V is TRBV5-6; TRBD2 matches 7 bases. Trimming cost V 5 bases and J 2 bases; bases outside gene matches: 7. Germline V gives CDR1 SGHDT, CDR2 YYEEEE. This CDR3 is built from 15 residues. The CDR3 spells CASSDPGLPYNEQFF. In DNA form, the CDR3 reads TGTGCCAGCAGTGATCCGGGACTACCCTACAATGAGCAGTTCTTC.

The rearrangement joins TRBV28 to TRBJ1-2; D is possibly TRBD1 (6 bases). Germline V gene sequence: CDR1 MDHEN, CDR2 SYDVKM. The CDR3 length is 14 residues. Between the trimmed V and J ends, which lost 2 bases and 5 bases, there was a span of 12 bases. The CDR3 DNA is TGTGCCAGCAGTTTAGCAGGGGAAGGGTATGGCTACACCTTC. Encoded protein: CASSLAGEGYGYTF.

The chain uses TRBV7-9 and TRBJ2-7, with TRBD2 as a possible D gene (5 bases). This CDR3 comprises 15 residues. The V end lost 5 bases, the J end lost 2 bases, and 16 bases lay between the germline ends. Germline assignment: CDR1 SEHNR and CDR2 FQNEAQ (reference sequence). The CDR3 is CASSGQDGDTYEQYF. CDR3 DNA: TGTGCCAGCAGCGGTCAGGACGGGGATACCTACGAGCAGTACTTC.

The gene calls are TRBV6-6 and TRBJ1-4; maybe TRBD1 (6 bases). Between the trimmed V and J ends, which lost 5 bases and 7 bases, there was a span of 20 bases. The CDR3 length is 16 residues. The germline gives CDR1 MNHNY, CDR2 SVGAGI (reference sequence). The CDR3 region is CASSPNRDRLGEKLFF. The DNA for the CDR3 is TGTGCCAGCAGTCCCAACAGGGACCGCTTAGGTGAAAAACTGTTTTTT.

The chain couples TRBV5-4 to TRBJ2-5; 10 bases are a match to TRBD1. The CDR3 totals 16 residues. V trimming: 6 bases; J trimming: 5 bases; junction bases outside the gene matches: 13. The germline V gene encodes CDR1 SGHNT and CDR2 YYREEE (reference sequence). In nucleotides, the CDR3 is TGTGCCAGCACCCCGGGGACAGGGGATTTGGTGGAGACCCAGTACTTC. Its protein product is CASTPGTGDLVETQYF.

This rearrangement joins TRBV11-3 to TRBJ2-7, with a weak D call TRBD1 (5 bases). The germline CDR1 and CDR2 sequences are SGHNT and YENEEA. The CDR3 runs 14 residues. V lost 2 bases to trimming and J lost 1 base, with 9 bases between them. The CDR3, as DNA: TGTGCCAGCAGCTTATCAGGGAAGTCCTACGAGCAGTACTTC. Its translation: CASSLSGKSYEQYF.

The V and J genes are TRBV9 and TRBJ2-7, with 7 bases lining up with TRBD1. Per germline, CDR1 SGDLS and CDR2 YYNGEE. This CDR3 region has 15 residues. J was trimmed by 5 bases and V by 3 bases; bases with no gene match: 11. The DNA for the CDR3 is TGTGCCAGCAGCGCAGAAACAGGGGTCGTTGACGAGCAGTACTTC. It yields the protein CASSAETGVVDEQYF.

The CDR3 DNA reads TGTGCCAGCAGCGGAAGCGGGCTCCAAGAGACCCAGTACTTC. The encoded protein is CASSGSGLQETQYF. The gene calls are TRBV9 and TRBJ2-5; D may be TRBD2 (6 bases). CDR3 length equals 14 residues. Germline CDR1 SGDLS, CDR2 YYNGEE. V lost 3 bases and J lost 1, with 10 bases in between.

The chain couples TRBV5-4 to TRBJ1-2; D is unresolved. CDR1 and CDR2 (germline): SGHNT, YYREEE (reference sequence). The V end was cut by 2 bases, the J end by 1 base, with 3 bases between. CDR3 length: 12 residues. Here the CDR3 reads CASSFSNYGYTF. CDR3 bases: TGTGCCAGCAGCTTCAGTAACTATGGCTACACCTTC.

The CDR3: CASSSQGQLNTEAFF. Here the CDR3 DNA reads TGTGCCAGCAGCTCCCAGGGACAGCTGAACACTGAAGCTTTCTTT. The rearrangement uses TRBV7-8 and TRBJ1-1; 7 nucleotides line up with TRBD1. The germline CDR1 and CDR2 sequences are SGHVS and FQNEAQ. There are 15 residues in the CDR3. V shed 4 bases and J 0 bases; nucleotides not matched to a gene: 5.

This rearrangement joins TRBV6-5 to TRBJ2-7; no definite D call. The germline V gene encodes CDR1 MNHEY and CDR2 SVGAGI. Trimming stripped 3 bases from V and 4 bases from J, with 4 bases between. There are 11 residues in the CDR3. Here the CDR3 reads CASSYLYEQYF. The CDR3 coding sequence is TGTGCCAGCAGTTATCTTTACGAGCAGTACTTC.